This T cell receptor beta chain appears in the sequencing data of a study of beta chain features in type 1 diabetes. Per donor, one heparinised blood draw averaged roughly 110 mL. Central memory, naive, regulatory and stem cell-like memory CD4+ cells were sorted by CD45RO/CCR7/CD25/CD127/CD95/CD27. V lost 6 bases, J lost 9 bases, and 0 bases stayed unmatched. Germline-derived CDR1 and CDR2 are MNHEY and SVGAGI. This CDR3 contains 12 residues. General study points: There was a moderate but significant shortening of TCRB CDR3s in all four CD4+ subsets of Type 1 diabetes patients. Whether HLA type affects TCRB rearrangement stayed undetermined in the present work. Equally in patients and controls, shorter templates might have been favored by PCR.

Expressed TCRB transcripts were sequenced because the isolated RNA had all been reverse transcribed beforehand. The assay was immunoSEQ multiplex PCR, and TCRdb's table has in-frame clones only and misses some. This table has some 700,000 clones, roughly 12% appearing once. This clone was seen more than once but under ten times. Its target is not known. Sequencing used naive CD4+ T cells from blood. The chain carries TRBV6-5 and TRBJ1-6; 9 positions match TRBD1. The receptor's source is a man between 18 and 29 years old with type 1 diabetes. The CDR3 DNA reads as TGTGCCAGCAGGACAGGGGGTTCACCCCTCCACTTT. Its translation is CASRTGGSPLHF.